These 5 T cell receptor beta chains originate from one sample sequenced in a study of cytomegalovirus exposure and HLA in healthy donors. PCR amplification relied on 60 Vbeta primers (plus 13 Jbeta primers). Assay: immunoSEQ multiplex PCR; the TCRdb copy retains only in-frame clones and omits some. The sample has about 260,000 clones, almost 85% seen once. The sample was PBMCs. The receptors shown here come from a woman aged 40 to 49 in good health and CMV-seropositive.

The rearrangement uses TRBV27 and TRBJ2-1; TRBD1 aligns across 7 bases. Germline loops: CDR1 MNHEY, CDR2 SMNVEV (reference sequence). Trimming at V came to 4 bases and at J to 7 bases, leaving 10 bases not matched to a gene. This CDR3 contains 15 residues. The CDR3 spells CASSSHDRAGNEQFF. The CDR3 coding sequence is TGTGCCAGCAGTTCCCATGACAGGGCTGGGAATGAGCAGTTCTTC.

The chain recombines TRBV7-2 with TRBJ2-3, with 7 nucleotides matching TRBD2. The CDR3 covers 16 residues. Trimming at V came to 1 base and at J to 8 bases, leaving 12 bases not matched to a gene. CDR1 is SGHTA and CDR2 is FQGNSA in the germline V gene. CDR3 DNA: TGTGCCAGCAGCTTAGATAAGGGACTACTGCGGGGTACGCAGTATTTT. Its protein product is CASSLDKGLLRGTQYF.

This clone showed up just a few times. The J gene is TRBJ2-3, the V gene TRBV19; the D gene is possibly TRBD2 (5 bases). V was shortened by 0 bases and J by 2 bases, with 9 bases between the two germline ends. CDR1 LNHDA and CDR2 SQIVND come from the germline V gene (reference sequence). The CDR3 spans 15 residues. CDR3 in amino acids: CASSIERGYTDTQYF. CDR3 coding DNA: TGTGCCAGTAGTATAGAGCGAGGGTACACAGATACGCAGTATTTT.

The chain has TRBV27 and TRBJ2-1; no clear D. The ends were cut back, 4 bases at V and 9 bases at J, with 7 bases in the middle. From germline, CDR1 is MNHEY and CDR2 SMNVEV (reference sequence). The length of the CDR3 is 11 residues. CDR3 nucleotides: TGTGCCAGCAGTTCAAGGAGTGAGCAGTTCTTC. Protein sequence: CASSSRSEQFF.

This sequence joins TRBV7-2 and TRBJ1-1, with 10 bases aligning to TRBD1. This CDR3 spans 15 amino acids. V was pared by 5 bases and J by 10 bases, with 13 bases of the junction left unmatched. Germline loops: CDR1 SGHTA, CDR2 FQGNSA. Written as DNA, the CDR3 is TGTGCCAGCAGCAGCTCCGGGACAGGGGTAAAGGGAGCTTTCTTT. It specifies CASSSSGTGVKGAFF.